Shown below are 3 T cell receptor beta chains from a single sample sequenced in a study of shared T cell receptors in the human thymus. The table came from immunoSEQ multiplex PCR; TCRdb's copy has only in-frame clones and leaves some out. In the table there are about 660,000 clones, roughly 90% of which are singletons. These data also formed part of another study, on human thymus T cells.

Sequencing was carried out using thymocytes. The receptors shown here come from a boy less than two years old with a congenital heart defect.

In this sample, this clone turned up once. This chain uses TRBV19 with TRBJ2-7; TRBD2 matches at 11 bases. Germline V gene sequence: CDR1 LNHDA, CDR2 SQIVND (reference sequence). This CDR3 has 18 amino acids. V trimming: 3 bases; J trimming: 5 bases; junction bases outside the gene matches: 15. In nucleotides, the CDR3 is TGTGCCAGTAGTATGGGGGGGGGACTAGCGGACCCTCCTGACGAGCAGTACTTC. As protein: CASSMGGGLADPPDEQYF.

The chain carries TRBV13 and TRBJ2-3, with D possibly matching TRBD2 (5 bases). The CDR3 has 14 residues. Trimming stripped 5 bases from V and 3 bases from J, with 12 bases between. Germline V gene sequence: CDR1 PRHDT, CDR2 FYEKMQ (reference sequence). Written as DNA, the CDR3 is TGTGCCAGCAGCCGACTCGGACTGACAGATACGCAGTATTTT. Its protein is CASSRLGLTDTQYF.

This sequence joins TRBV2 and TRBJ2-1, with 8 bases lining up with TRBD2. With 6 bases clipped from V and 0 bases from J, the junction kept 10 bases outside the gene matches. Per the germline V gene, CDR1 is SNHLY and CDR2 is FYNNEI. The CDR3 is made up of 17 amino acids. CDR3 protein: CASSPLIAGSSYNEQFF. The CDR3 nucleotides read TGTGCCAGCAGCCCCTTAATAGCGGGAAGCTCCTACAATGAGCAGTTCTTC.